This TCR beta chain is drawn from a study of T cells in Graves' hyperthyroidism and ophthalmopathy. On the study more broadly: Blood from the periphery was taken at initial diagnosis, before any treatment.

TCR beta CDR3 sequences were amplified from RNA transcripts. Using the HTBI primer set, a first-round RT-PCR was run on the TCR CDR3. Using its own MiXCR run on the multiplex PCR reads, TCRdb lists one record per CDR3 protein. The table includes hundreds of thousands of distinct CDR3 sequences, 16% detected once. This clonotype was detected only a few times. The ends were cut back, 5 bases at V and 5 bases at J, with 15 bases in the middle. CDR1 MNHNS and CDR2 SASEGT come from the germline V gene. This CDR3 contains 14 residues. The sequence was collected from a young woman with Graves' hyperthyroidism. The gene calls are TRBV6-1 and TRBJ1-2, with D tentatively TRBD1 (5 bases). The specimen was blood. CDR3 sequence (DNA): TGTGCCAGCAGTTCCCCGGGGAGGGGTTATGGCTACACCTTC. It codes for CASSSPGRGYGYTF.